These 22 T cell receptor beta chains share one sample of origin, sequenced in a study of T-cell reconstitution after alpha-beta-depleted transplantation in children. TCRbeta library construction was performed incorporating unique molecular identifiers. TCRdb reanalysed the PCR reads using MiXCR and keeps one entry per CDR3 protein. The sample includes hundreds of thousands of distinct CDR3 sequences, about 10% of them seen just once. The sequencing used PBMCs from the stem cell graft donor, collected from the stem cell graft. The origin of the receptors is a human donor who donated a stem cell graft to a child with acute myeloid leukemia.

The V call is TRBV6-5, the J call TRBJ2-2, with 10 bases fitting TRBD2. This CDR3 is 15 amino acids long. V shed 4 bases, J shed 7 bases, and the junction held 6 bases outside the gene matches. The V gene's germline CDR1 is MNHEY and CDR2 SVGAGI. The CDR3 spells CASSSAGGKSGELFF. The CDR3 DNA follows: TGTGCCAGCAGTTCAGCGGGAGGGAAAAGCGGGGAGCTGTTTTTT.

This clonotype came up a few times. The rearrangement joins TRBV28 to TRBJ1-2, with D possibly being TRBD1 (6 bases). Germline V gene sequence: CDR1 MDHEN, CDR2 SYDVKM. The CDR3 has 13 residues. With 7 bases removed from V and 2 bases from J, the gap between germline ends came to 11 bases. In DNA form, the CDR3 reads TGTGCCAGCAAAAGGACAGAGAACTATGGCTACACCTTC. It yields the protein CASKRTENYGYTF.

This clonotype was detected many times. Relative to the germline gene, one junction end is altered; a read error may explain this. The V gene is TRBV12-3 or TRBV12-4, the J gene TRBJ2-1; TRBD2 is a possible D gene (6 bases). The CDR3 consists of 14 residues. The CDR3 sequence is CASSLAGGNNEQFF. The CDR3 DNA sequence: TGCGCCAGCAGCTTGGCCGGCGGGAACAATGAGCAGTTCTTC.

This clonotype was detected many times. The chain links TRBV9 to TRBJ2-3; TRBD2 matches 7 bases. The CDR3 consists of 15 residues. Germline trimming cut 3 bases from V and 4 bases from J; bases unmatched to any gene: 8. Germline loops: CDR1 SGDLS, CDR2 YYNGEE. The CDR3 DNA follows: TGTGCCAGCAGCGAGGAGGGGCTAGCGGCAGATACGCAGTATTTT. As protein: CASSEEGLAADTQYF.

The chain carries TRBV2 and TRBJ1-1, with TRBD1 as a possible D gene (5 bases). Germline V gene sequence: CDR1 SNHLY, CDR2 FYNNEI. The CDR3 totals 13 residues. Trimming took 4 bases from V and 5 from J, leaving 11 bases between them. DNA of the CDR3: TGTGCCAGCAGTGGACAGCTGGGGACTGAAGCTTTCTTT. It specifies CASSGQLGTEAFF.

This chain joins TRBV20-1 and TRBJ2-1, with 9 bases matching TRBD2. The germline V gene has CDR1 DFQATT and CDR2 SNEGSKA (reference sequence). This CDR3 spans 14 amino acids. The junction had 1 base not matched to a gene; V was cut back by 0 bases and J by 4 bases. The CDR3 nucleotides read TGCAGTGCTAGAGATAGCGGGAGTTACAATGAGCAGTTCTTC. Translated: CSARDSGSYNEQFF.

This clonotype came up many times. V and J are TRBV12-3 or TRBV12-4 and TRBJ2-1, with D possibly matching TRBD2 (6 bases). This CDR3 spans 15 amino acids. V was shortened by 6 bases and J by 7 bases, with 19 bases between the two germline ends. Written as DNA, the CDR3 is TGTGCCAGCAGATCATCTAGCGTCCGTGGGAATGAGCAGTTCTTC. It yields the protein CASRSSSVRGNEQFF.

This clonotype has a handful of counts. The genes are TRBV3-1 and TRBJ2-3, with D perhaps TRBD2 (5 bases). The germline CDR1 and CDR2 sequences are LGHDT and YNNKEL (reference sequence). The CDR3 is 16 residues long. Trimming pared 0 bases from V and 5 bases from J, leaving 15 bases between. This CDR3 reads CASSQDNLALGDTQYF. CDR3 sequence (DNA): TGTGCCAGCAGCCAAGATAATCTAGCATTGGGAGATACGCAGTATTTT.

In its sample, this clonotype was seen a few times. The chain has TRBV7-3 and TRBJ2-5; 7 positions match TRBD2. The CDR3 consists of 14 residues. Germline V gene lookup returns CDR1 SGHTA and CDR2 FQGTGA. The ends lost 5 bases at V and 5 bases at J; junction bases unmatched: 8. For the CDR3, the DNA is TGTGCCAGCAGCCCCACTAGCGTGGGTGAGACCCAGTACTTC. Encoded protein: CASSPTSVGETQYF.

The genes are TRBV27 and TRBJ2-6; 8 bases are shared with TRBD2. The CDR3 runs to 16 residues. Germline V gene lookup returns CDR1 MNHEY and CDR2 SMNVEV (reference sequence). Losses at the gene ends were 8 bases for V and 1 base for J; bases not matched to a gene: 7. The CDR3 protein is CASHSGGRSGANVLTF. CDR3 DNA: TGTGCCAGCCACTCGGGGGGGAGATCTGGGGCCAACGTCCTGACTTTC.

As for this clonotype: No conserved phenylalanine or tryptophan is present at the end of the CDR3, so a read error is the likely explanation. This chain connects TRBV12-5 to TRBJ1-3; D uncertain. The length of the CDR3 is 13 residues. Trimming cost V 7 bases and J 0 bases, with 7 bases left between them. CDR1 and CDR2 (germline): LGHNT, FRNRAP. The CDR3 DNA sequence: TGTGCTAGTGAGACCGACTCTGGAAACACCATATATTGT. It is translated as CASETDSGNTIYC.

V gene TRBV9 combines with J gene TRBJ2-2; unclear D gene. Trimming pared 2 bases from V and 4 bases from J, leaving 3 bases between. This CDR3 region has 12 residues. Germline-derived CDR1 and CDR2 are SGDLS and YYNGEE. The CDR3 region is CASSVITGELFF. The DNA of the CDR3 is TGTGCCAGCAGCGTTATCACCGGGGAGCTGTTTTTT.

This clonotype was seen repeatedly, ten times or more. Germline is not matched at one junction end, which may reflect a read error. This chain connects TRBV7-7 to TRBJ1-3; D is ambiguous. There are 13 residues in the CDR3. In germline, CDR1 is SSHAT, CDR2 FNYEAQ (reference sequence). CDR3 coding DNA: TGTGCTAGCAGTACTACGCACGGAAACACCATATATTTT. Translation: CASSTTHGNTIYF.

The chain combines TRBV5-1 with TRBJ2-7; a weak D match, TRBD1 (6 bases). CDR3 length: 15 amino acids. CDR1 SGHRS and CDR2 YFSETQ come from the germline V gene. V lost 3 bases, J lost 5 bases, and 18 bases lay in between. The CDR3 protein is CASSSTPGVGNEQYF. In DNA form, the CDR3 reads TGCGCCAGCAGCTCTACCCCAGGGGTTGGGAACGAGCAGTACTTC.

This chain connects TRBV6-2 or TRBV6-3 to TRBJ2-3; D possibly matches TRBD1 or TRBD2 (5 bases each). Germline CDR1 MNHEY, CDR2 SVGEGT. The CDR3 consists of 16 residues. V lost 5 bases, J lost 6 bases, and 21 bases lay in between. The CDR3 protein is CASSPRGRASLDTQYF. For the CDR3, the DNA is TGTGCCAGCAGTCCCCGGGGCAGGGCTTCTCTGGATACGCAGTATTTT.

The genes are TRBV29-1 and TRBJ2-4, with TRBD2 matching over 8 bases. V shed 4 bases and J 0 bases; nucleotides not matched to a gene: 2. The germline gives CDR1 SQVTM, CDR2 ANQGSEA. This CDR3 comprises 14 residues. CDR3 nucleotide sequence: TGCAGCGTTGCTAGCGGGCAAGCCAAAAACATTCAGTACTTC. Protein product: CSVASGQAKNIQYF.

The gene calls are TRBV6-2 or TRBV6-3 and TRBJ1-3, with TRBD1 as a possible D gene (5 bases). From germline, CDR1 is MNHEY and CDR2 SVGEGT. The length of the CDR3 is 18 residues. The V end was cut by 7 bases, the J end by 0 bases, with 22 bases between. CDR3 loop: CASTRDGAGRISGNTIYF. The CDR3 nucleotides are TGTGCCAGCACCCGAGATGGGGCCGGCCGCATCTCTGGAAACACCATATATTTT.

This clonotype was seen a few times. A much bigger clone sits one base away, suggesting this may be a read error. This chain connects TRBV12-3 or TRBV12-4 to TRBJ2-3; no reliable D call. The CDR3 consists of 13 residues. V was shortened by 6 bases and J by 1 base, with 8 bases between the two germline ends. The DNA for the CDR3 is TGTGCCAGCAGCCCGGACGGCACAGATACGCAGTATTTT. Translation: CASSPDGTDTQYF.

This clonotype was counted many times. This rearrangement joins TRBV20-1 to TRBJ1-5; D is undetermined. V was cut by 2 bases and J by 0 bases, with 11 bases left in between. Germline loops: CDR1 DFQATT, CDR2 SNEGSKA (reference sequence). The CDR3 loop spans 15 amino acids. CDR3 amino acids: CSARTNSNSNQPQHF. CDR3 nucleotide sequence: TGCAGTGCTAGAACCAACAGCAATAGCAATCAGCCCCAGCATTTT.

A few counts support this clonotype. V is TRBV13 and J is TRBJ2-2, with TRBD2 matching over 13 bases. The V gene end was trimmed by 8 bases and the J gene end by 0 bases; junction bases not matched to a gene: 3. This CDR3 is 16 amino acids long. From germline, CDR1 is PRHDT and CDR2 FYEKMQ (reference sequence). The CDR3 DNA sequence: TGTGCCAGCGGGACTAGCGGGGCAGCGAACACCGGGGAGCTGTTTTTT. It yields the protein CASGTSGAANTGELFF.

Only one count was recorded for this clonotype. The chain links TRBV7-9 to TRBJ2-7, with no clear D. Germline lookup yields CDR1 SEHNR and CDR2 FQNEAQ (reference sequence). V was pared by 2 bases and J by 1 base, with 9 bases between. CDR3 size: 14 residues. The CDR3 loop reads CASSLQSLSYEQYF. CDR3 bases: TGTGCCAGCAGCTTACAATCTTTATCCTACGAGCAGTACTTC.

This clonotype was found a few times. The J gene is TRBJ2-3, the V gene TRBV6-4; perhaps TRBD1 as D (6 bases). The CDR3 sequence is 14 residues long. The germline V gene encodes CDR1 MRHNA and CDR2 SNTAGT. V gave up 10 bases and J gave up 3 bases, with 17 bases separating them. CDR3 sequence: CATSTGFTTDTQYF. The CDR3 coding sequence is TGTGCCACCTCTACAGGGTTCACGACAGATACGCAGTATTTT.